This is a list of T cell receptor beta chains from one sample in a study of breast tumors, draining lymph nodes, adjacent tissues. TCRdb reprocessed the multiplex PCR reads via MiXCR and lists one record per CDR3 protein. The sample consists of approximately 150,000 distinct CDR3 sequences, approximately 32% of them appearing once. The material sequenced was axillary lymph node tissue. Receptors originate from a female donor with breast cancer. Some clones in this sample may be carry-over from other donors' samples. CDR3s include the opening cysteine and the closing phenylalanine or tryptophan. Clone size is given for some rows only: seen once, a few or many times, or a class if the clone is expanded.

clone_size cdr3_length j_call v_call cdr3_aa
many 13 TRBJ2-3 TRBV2 CASNGGSTDTQYF
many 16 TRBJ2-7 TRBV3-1 CASSGGQGAFSYEQYF
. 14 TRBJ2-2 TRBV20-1 CSARVDKNTAELFF
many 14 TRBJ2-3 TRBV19 CASSRGSTTDTQYF
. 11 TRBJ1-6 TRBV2 CGTANYSPLHF
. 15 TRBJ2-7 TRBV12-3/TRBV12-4 CASSLRAGGDDEQYF
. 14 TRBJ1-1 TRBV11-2 CASTLWGLNTEAFF
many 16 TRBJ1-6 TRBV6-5 CASSYAETSYNSPLHF
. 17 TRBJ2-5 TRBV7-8 CAVGRKTSGGAQETQYF
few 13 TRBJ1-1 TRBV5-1 CASSSYINTEAFF
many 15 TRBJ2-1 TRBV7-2 CASTPGPKSSNEQFF
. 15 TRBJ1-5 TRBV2 CASSEKGQGSEPQHF
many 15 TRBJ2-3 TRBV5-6 CASSRKRAGTDTQYF
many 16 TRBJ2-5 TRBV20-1 CSARDPSGRSQETQYF
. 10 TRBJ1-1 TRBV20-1 CSAREVEAFF
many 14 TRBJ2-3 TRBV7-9 CASSFGQGTDTQYF
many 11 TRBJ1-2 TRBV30 CAWSDGYGYTF
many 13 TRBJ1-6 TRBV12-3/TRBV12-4 CASSPGQNSPLHF
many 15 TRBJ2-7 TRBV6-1 CASSPQGAGGYEQYF
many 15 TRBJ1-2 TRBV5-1 CASSFSSATGYGYTF
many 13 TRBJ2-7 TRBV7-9 CAGAARTVDEQYF
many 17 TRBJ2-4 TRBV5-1 CASNEGGAPLSKNIQYF
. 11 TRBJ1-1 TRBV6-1 CASSDQSEAFF
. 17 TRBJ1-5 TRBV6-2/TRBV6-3 CASSDLRQGRSNQPQHF
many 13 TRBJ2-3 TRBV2 CASSKDGQGTQYF
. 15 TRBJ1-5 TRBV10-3 CAVRGGQHGDQPQHF
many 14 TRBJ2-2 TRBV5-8 CASSLAGNTGELFF
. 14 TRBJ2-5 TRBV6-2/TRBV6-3 CVSSALAGERTQYF
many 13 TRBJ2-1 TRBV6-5 CASSLAVYNEQFF
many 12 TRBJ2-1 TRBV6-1 CASSGQALEQFF
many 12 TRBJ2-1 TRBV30 CAWSLTSNEQFF
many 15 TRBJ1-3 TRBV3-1 CASSPAWGSGNTIYF
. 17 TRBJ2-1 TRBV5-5 CASSPSPSAGGQGEQFF
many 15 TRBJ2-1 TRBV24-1 CATSGQGSSYNEQFF
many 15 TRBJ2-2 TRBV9 CASRKTGGTTGELFF
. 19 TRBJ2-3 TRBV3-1 CASSQGRLAGATQADTQYF
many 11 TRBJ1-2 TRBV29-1 CSVAKTQGYTF
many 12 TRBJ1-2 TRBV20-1 CSASTGRYGYTF
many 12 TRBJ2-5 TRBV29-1 CSAFGIQETQYF
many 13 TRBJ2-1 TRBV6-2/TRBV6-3 CASSVWILNEQFF
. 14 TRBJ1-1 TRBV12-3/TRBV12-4 CASSLVSPNTEAFF
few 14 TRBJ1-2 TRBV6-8 CASSRLGTLYGYTF
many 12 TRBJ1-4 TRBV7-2 CASSSGTGILIF
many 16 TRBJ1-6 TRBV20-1 CSARIVGTGVTSPLHF
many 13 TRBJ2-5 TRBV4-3 CASSQGGPETQYF
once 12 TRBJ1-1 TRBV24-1 CATSDSSGKASF
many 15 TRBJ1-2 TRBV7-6 CASSQEVGNNYGYPF
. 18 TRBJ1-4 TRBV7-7 CASSLTGQGFFANEKLFF
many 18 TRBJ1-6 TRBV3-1 CASSATQGLALYNSPLHF
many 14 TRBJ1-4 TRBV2 CASKQVVSNEKLFF
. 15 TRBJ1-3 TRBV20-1 CSAPRRGVSGNTIYF
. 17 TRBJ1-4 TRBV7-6 CASSYSGGGYTEEKLFF
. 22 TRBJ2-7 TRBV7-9 CASSFYICSASSEGAGTYEQYF
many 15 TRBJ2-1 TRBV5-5 CASSLVGQNLNEQFF
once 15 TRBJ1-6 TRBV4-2 CASSRLTGVSSPLHF
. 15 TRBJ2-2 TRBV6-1 CASSTGTGHTGELFF
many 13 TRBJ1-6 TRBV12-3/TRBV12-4 CASTLDGDSPLHF
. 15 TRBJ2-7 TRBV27 CVSSLSQQIPYEQYF
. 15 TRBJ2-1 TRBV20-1 CSASTEQELGNEQFF